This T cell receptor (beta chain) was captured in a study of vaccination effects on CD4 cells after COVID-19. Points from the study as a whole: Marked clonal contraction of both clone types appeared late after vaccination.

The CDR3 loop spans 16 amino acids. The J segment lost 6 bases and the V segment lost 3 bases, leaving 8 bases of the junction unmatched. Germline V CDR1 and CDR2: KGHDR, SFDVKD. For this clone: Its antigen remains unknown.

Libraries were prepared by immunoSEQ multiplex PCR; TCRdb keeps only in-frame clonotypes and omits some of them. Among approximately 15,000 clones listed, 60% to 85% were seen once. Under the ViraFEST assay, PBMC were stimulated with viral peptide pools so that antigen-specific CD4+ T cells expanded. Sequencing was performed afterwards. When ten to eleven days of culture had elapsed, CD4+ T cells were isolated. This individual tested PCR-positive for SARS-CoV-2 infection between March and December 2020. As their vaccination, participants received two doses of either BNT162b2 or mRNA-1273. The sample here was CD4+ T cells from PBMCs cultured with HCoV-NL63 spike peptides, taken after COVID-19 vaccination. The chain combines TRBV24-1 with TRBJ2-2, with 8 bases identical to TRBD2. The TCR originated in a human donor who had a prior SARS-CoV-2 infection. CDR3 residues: CATSDLAGTWPGELFF. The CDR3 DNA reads TGTGCCACCAGTGATCTAGCGGGCACCTGGCCCGGGGAGCTGTTTTTT.